These 17 T cell receptor beta chains originate from one sample sequenced in a study of T cell changes during pregnancy in multiple sclerosis (dated by TCRdb to between 2019 and 2020). Library preparation employed the immunoSEQ multiplex PCR assay. Held by TCRdb, this immuneACCESS table contains in-frame sequences only and omits some clones. Under half of the omission traces to an unresolved V gene where checked; the cause of the rest is unknown. The sample table contains around 100,000 clones; only one count was recorded for roughly 92% of them. In total, the top ten clones hold about 1.5% of the sample. This specimen consisted of peripheral blood, obtained in the third trimester of pregnancy. The source is a female donor with multiple sclerosis, enrolled in a pregnancy study.

This clone was counted a single time. The gene calls are TRBV21-1 and TRBJ2-3; the table's D call, TRBD2, has no DNA check behind it. TRBV21-1 is recorded as a pseudogene. This CDR3 has 18 amino acids. The CDR3 nucleotides are TGTGCCAGCAGCAAGGTGGAACTGCGGGCGAATTGCACAGATACGCAGTATTTT. This translates into CASSKVELRANCTDTQYF.

The genes are TRBV27 and TRBJ1-2; 8 bases align to TRBD1. CDR1 MNHEY and CDR2 SMNVEV come from the germline V gene (reference sequence). The length of the CDR3 is 15 residues. V lost 2 bases to trimming and J lost 2 bases; unmatched junction nucleotides: 4. This chain's CDR3 is CASSLIPGGNYGYTF. As DNA, the CDR3 is TGTGCCAGCAGTTTAATCCCAGGGGGCAACTATGGCTACACCTTC.

The rearrangement uses TRBV4-1 and TRBJ2-1; D may be TRBD2 (6 bases). The germline V gene encodes CDR1 MGHRA and CDR2 YSYEKL. V was clipped by 1 base and J by 1 base, with 14 bases between them. The CDR3 is 17 residues long. The CDR3 loop is CASSQVQTRGSYNEQFF. DNA of the CDR3: TGCGCCAGCAGCCAAGTCCAGACCCGGGGGTCCTACAATGAGCAGTTCTTC.

This rearrangement joins TRBV19 to TRBJ1-1; TRBD1 might be the D (6 bases). Germline V CDR1 and CDR2: LNHDA, SQIVND (reference sequence). V lost 7 bases, J lost 6 bases, and 21 bases lay in between. CDR3 size: 15 residues. CDR3 protein: CASTPGDTTFAEAFF. The CDR3 DNA reads as TGTGCCAGTACCCCAGGGGACACAACTTTCGCTGAAGCTTTCTTT.

This chain links TRBV28 with TRBJ1-5; D not certain. Germline lookup yields CDR1 MDHEN and CDR2 SYDVKM. The CDR3 loop spans 14 amino acids. Trimming removed 6 bases from V and 4 bases from J, with 13 bases in between. In nucleotides, the CDR3 is TGTGCCAGCAGCTCACCCCCGCAGAATCAGCCCCAGCATTTT. The encoded protein is CASSSPPQNQPQHF. The full variable domain, in which reference TRBV28 and TRBJ1-5 provide the parts outside the CDR3, is DVKVTQSSRYLVKRTGEKVFLECVQDMDHENMFWYRQDPGLGLRLIYFSYDVKMKEKGDIPEGYSVSREKKERFSLILESASTNQTSMYLCASSSPPQNQPQHFGDGTRLSIL.

This chain uses TRBV6-1 with TRBJ1-5; the D is unclear. Germline V gives CDR1 MNHNS, CDR2 SASEGT. Trimming took off 4 bases at V and 7 bases at J, with 11 bases between the two ends. This CDR3 is built from 13 residues. The CDR3: CASSVQPRQPQHF. The CDR3, as DNA: TGTGCCAGCAGTGTACAGCCACGCCAGCCCCAGCATTTT.

The chain links TRBV6-5 to TRBJ1-3; 7 nucleotides align to TRBD1. Germline V gene lookup returns CDR1 MNHEY and CDR2 SVGAGI. CDR3 length: 16 residues. Trimming at V came to 4 bases and at J to 0 bases, leaving 6 bases not matched to a gene. The CDR3 protein is CASSSDRVPSGNTIYF. In nucleotides, the CDR3 is TGTGCCAGCAGTTCCGACAGGGTTCCCTCTGGAAACACCATATATTTT.

The genes are TRBV28 and TRBJ1-1; TRBD1 might be the D (6 bases). Germline loops: CDR1 MDHEN, CDR2 SYDVKM. The CDR3 consists of 17 residues. Trimming took 7 bases from V and 0 from J, leaving 21 bases between them. The CDR3 reads CASTFPSLDSMNTEAFF. The CDR3, as DNA: TGTGCCAGCACCTTCCCATCCTTGGACAGTATGAACACTGAAGCTTTCTTT.

The genes are TRBV7-9 and TRBJ2-1; no definite D call. The CDR3 covers 14 residues. The ends were cut back, 4 bases at V and 7 bases at J, with 14 bases in the middle. The germline V gene has CDR1 SEHNR and CDR2 FQNEAQ (reference sequence). The CDR3 reads CASSSVGAVNEQFF. As DNA, the CDR3 is TGTGCCAGCAGCTCCGTGGGCGCAGTGAATGAGCAGTTCTTC.

The J gene is TRBJ1-2, the V gene TRBV6-5; TRBD1 matches 7 bases. V shed 5 bases and J 4 bases; nucleotides not matched to a gene: 7. Looked up from germline, CDR1 is MNHEY and CDR2 is SVGAGI. This CDR3 has 14 amino acids. The CDR3 sequence: CASSLRQGVYGYTF. The CDR3 nucleotides are TGTGCCAGCAGTCTCCGACAGGGAGTCTATGGCTACACCTTC.

The V gene is TRBV6-5, the J gene TRBJ2-5, with D possibly TRBD1 on 6 matching bases. Trimming stripped 5 bases from V and 5 bases from J, with 12 bases between. This CDR3 contains 13 residues. Germline V gene data show CDR1 as MNHEY and CDR2 as SVGAGI. Here the CDR3 reads CASSPLRGETQYF. The CDR3 nucleotides are TGTGCCAGCAGTCCTCTGAGGGGGGAGACCCAGTACTTC.

This chain uses TRBV27 with TRBJ2-2; no clear D gene. V was cut by 2 bases and J by 1 base, with 11 bases left in between. The length of the CDR3 is 16 residues. Germline CDR1 is MNHEY and CDR2 is SMNVEV (reference sequence). DNA for the CDR3: TGTGCCAGCAGTTTAAATCCCGAGTGGAACACCGGGGAGCTGTTTTTT. As protein: CASSLNPEWNTGELFF.

J is TRBJ1-2 and V is TRBV7-9; the D is unclear. Germline loops: CDR1 SEHNR, CDR2 FQNEAQ (reference sequence). Trimming took 0 bases from V and 4 from J, leaving 12 bases between them. This CDR3 has 15 amino acids. CDR3 bases: TGTGCCAGCAGCTTAGCGTTGGAGCGAACCTATGGCTACACCTTC. As protein: CASSLALERTYGYTF.

V and J are TRBV6-6 and TRBJ2-7; weak D call: TRBD2 (7 bases). With 6 bases removed from V and 7 bases from J, the gap between germline ends came to 19 bases. This CDR3 region has 14 residues. The germline CDR1 and CDR2 sequences are MNHNY and SVGAGI (reference sequence). The CDR3 here is CASSRGGSVGEQYF. In DNA form, the CDR3 reads TGTGCCAGCAGCAGGGGCGGGAGCGTAGGGGAGCAGTACTTC.

This chain joins TRBV29-1 and TRBJ1-1, with D uncertain. The CDR3 has 11 residues. The germline V gene has CDR1 SQVTM and CDR2 ANQGSEA. Trimming took 4 bases from V and 0 from J, leaving 3 bases between them. In DNA, the CDR3 is TGCAGCGTTGCCATGAACACTGAAGCTTTCTTT. Encoded protein: CSVAMNTEAFF.

The chain uses TRBV27 and TRBJ1-5; 7 positions match TRBD1. Germline-derived CDR1 and CDR2 are MNHEY and SMNVEV (reference sequence). The CDR3 sequence is 15 residues long. The ends lost 2 bases at V and 2 bases at J; junction bases unmatched: 3. Here the CDR3 DNA reads TGTGCCAGCAGTTTACAGGGGGGAGGCAATCAGCCCCAGCATTTT. Protein product: CASSLQGGGNQPQHF.

This rearrangement joins TRBV11-2 to TRBJ2-5, with 8 bases lining up with TRBD2. The CDR3 is 18 amino acids. Looked up from germline, CDR1 is SGHAT and CDR2 is FQNNGV. V trimming: 1 base; J trimming: 5 bases; junction bases outside the gene matches: 15. The CDR3 region is CASSLGATSAGWRETQYF. The CDR3 DNA is TGTGCCAGCAGCTTAGGGGCGACTAGCGCTGGGTGGCGGGAGACCCAGTACTTC.